This T cell receptor beta chain was retrieved from a study of blood T cell repertoires in COVID-19 (dated by TCRdb to between 2020 and 2021). Regarding the complete study: Collaborator samples came from the United States, Italy and Spain and covered acute and convalescent phases of COVID-19. The prospective study material was composed of cDNA or gDNA derived from T cells, B-cell-depleted T cells, or PBMCs. Subjects who had been exposed to COVID-19, were actively infected with it, or had recovered from it provided the deeply sampled blood TCRbeta repertoires that made up the dataset. The repertoires were made available in a free public database intended to serve as a resource for research on the immune response to SARS-CoV-2. The samples were drawn from two sources: the first 160 participants of the ongoing ImmuneRACE study, and over 1,000 subjects contributed by 6 global collaborators. Sample metadata almost always included a de-identified subject ID, COVID-19 status, age in years and sex. Where available, HLA class I and class II types were taken from metadata supplied by the sample provider and were not determined by assay-based typing.

Study-level results and caveats: Clinical and demographic metadata were provided uncurated, with the amount varying by source and participant.

TCRbeta CDR3 regions were amplified from genomic DNA by means of the immunoSEQ Assay, a bias-controlled multiplex PCR. On the authors' methods: Within the assay, amplification of reference gene primers was used to estimate how many nucleated cells each sample contained. To quantify the absolute abundance of each unique TCRbeta CDR3 rearrangement, sequence reads were collapsed and filtered. For each sample, productive Simpson clonality was calculated as the square root of Simpson's diversity index over productive rearrangements. TCRdb took over this immuneACCESS table, retaining in-frame rearrangements with V and J assigned. Such tables are incomplete; in checked studies, under half of the missing clones stem from an unresolved V gene, and the remainder is unexplained. The DNA was the basis for D and trimming; V, J and clone size are from that table. The sample table lists hundreds of thousands of clones, around 87% of them with a count of one. Clones ranked in the top ten supply approximately 2.9% of the sample.

A distance of 11 bases separates the germline ends of V and J, which lose 11 bases and 1 base respectively. Based on the germline V gene, the CDR1 and CDR2 sequences are MGHRA and YSYEKL. The CDR3 goes from the cysteine to the phenylalanine over 12 residues. Only the CDR3 DNA is retained, 36 bases long and in frame from the first base. This clone showed up just once. There is no known antigen for this receptor. Qualities for individual bases were not recorded, and no much larger clone is one base off. Collaborating institutions collected whole blood in K2EDTA tubes following their own protocols. For TCRbeta analysis, collaborators shipped samples as frozen whole blood, isolated PBMCs, or DNA extracted from either of those sample types.

Recombination joined TRBV4-1 with TRBJ1-1, and possibly TRBD1, on 6 matching bases. What was sequenced was peripheral blood. This TCR was recovered from a human donor in a cohort sampled during active COVID-19. CDR3 protein: CAGPGENTEAFF. The DNA sequence is given as TGCGCCGGTCCAGGGGAGAACACTGAAGCTTTCTTT.